Shown below are 20 T cell receptor beta chains from a single sample sequenced in a study of T cell responses to AZD1222 COVID-19 vaccine (dated by TCRdb to the early 2020s). According to the study, the label for this sample's time point signals: baseline before first vaccination. The library was made by the immunoSEQ multiplex PCR assay. TCRdb's version of the immuneACCESS table is confined to in-frame rearrangements and falls short of the full clone set. An unresolved V gene accounts for under half of the shortfall where checked; the remainder is of unknown origin. The sample data list 55,000 to 65,000 clones, and 85% of these were observed just once. The ten largest clones add up to approximately 19% of the sample. The specimen was peripheral blood, collected on day 0 of AZD1222 vaccination. Receptors were obtained from an adult in good health.

The chain joins TRBV11-2 to TRBJ1-6; D is perhaps TRBD1 (6 bases). V lost 5 bases and J 9 bases, leaving 11 bases between the germline ends. The CDR3 consists of 13 residues. Germline CDR1 is SGHAT and CDR2 is FQNNGV. CDR3: CASSTGLRSPLHF. The CDR3 DNA sequence: TGTGCCAGCAGCACAGGGTTGCGTTCACCCCTCCACTTT.

V and J are TRBV5-4 and TRBJ1-3; no definite D call. CDR3 length: 15 residues. Between the trimmed V and J ends, which lost 1 base and 0 bases, there was a span of 8 bases. In germline, CDR1 is SGHNT, CDR2 YYREEE (reference sequence). The CDR3 region has the DNA TGTGCCAGCAGCTTGATGCGGAGCTCTGGAAACACCATATATTTT. It specifies CASSLMRSSGNTIYF. Combining the CDR3 with reference TRBV5-4 and TRBJ1-3 gives the whole variable domain ETGVTQSPTHLIKTRGQQVTLRCSSQSGHNTVSWYQQALGQGPQFIFQYYREEENGRGNFPPRFSGLQFPNYSSELNVNALELDDSALYLCASSLMRSSGNTIYFGEGSWLTVV.

This clone occurred once. This chain links TRBV6-5 with TRBJ1-1; D not resolved. In germline, CDR1 is MNHEY, CDR2 SVGAGI. Trimming stripped 6 bases from V and 2 bases from J, with 10 bases between. The CDR3 is 13 residues long. CDR3 in DNA: TGTGCCAGCAGCTACGAAATTAACACTGAAGCTTTCTTT. It codes for CASSYEINTEAFF.

V gene TRBV3-1 (or the pseudogene TRBV3-2) combines with J gene TRBJ1-3, with a possible D match to TRBD1 (5 bases). CDR3 length: 13 amino acids. V lost 4 bases and J 3 bases, leaving 7 bases between the germline ends. Germline values: CDR1 LGHDT, CDR2 YNNKEL (reference sequence). Written as DNA, the CDR3 is TGTGCCAGCAGCCCGGGGCGTGGAAACACCATATATTTT. Its protein is CASSPGRGNTIYF.

The chain has TRBV27 and TRBJ2-5, with D perhaps TRBD2 (7 bases). This CDR3 contains 16 residues. V gave up 2 bases and J gave up 2 bases, with 15 bases separating them. Per germline, CDR1 MNHEY and CDR2 SMNVEV (reference sequence). The CDR3 sequence: CASSLKGRGAQETQYF. CDR3 in DNA: TGTGCCAGCAGTTTAAAGGGACGGGGGGCTCAAGAGACCCAGTACTTC.

This clone is judged medium-sized (0.01 to 0.1%). The chain carries TRBV19 and TRBJ1-2, with D perhaps TRBD1 (6 bases). Trimming removed 4 bases from V and 6 bases from J, with 15 bases in between. The CDR3 has 14 residues. Germline CDR1 reads LNHDA; CDR2 reads SQIVND (reference sequence). CDR3 DNA sequence: TGTGCCAGTAGTACTTGGACAGCAACGGATGGCTACACCTTC. The encoded protein is CASSTWTATDGYTF.

CDR3: CASSSLPGLAGGHYNEQFF. The CDR3 DNA reads as TGTGCCAGCAGTTCACTCCCGGGACTAGCGGGGGGGCACTACAATGAGCAGTTCTTC. This chain connects TRBV7-9 to TRBJ2-1; 16 bases line up with TRBD2. The J segment lost 3 bases and the V segment lost 6 bases, leaving 11 bases of the junction unmatched. In germline, CDR1 is SEHNR, CDR2 FQNEAQ (reference sequence). The CDR3 extends over 19 amino acids.

This sequence joins TRBV13 and TRBJ1-6; 7 bases align to TRBD1. CDR1 is PRHDT, CDR2 FYEKMQ, per germline (reference sequence). V lost 4 bases to trimming and J lost 4 bases; unmatched junction nucleotides: 1. The length of the CDR3 is 14 residues. CDR3 in amino acids: CASSSQGYNSPLHF. CDR3 coding DNA: TGTGCCAGCAGCTCACAGGGGTATAATTCACCCCTCCACTTT.

The genes are TRBV6-5 and TRBJ2-1; D ambiguous. The CDR3 loop spans 12 amino acids. The V gene's germline CDR1 is MNHEY and CDR2 SVGAGI. Trimming removed 8 bases at V and 4 bases at J, with 9 bases between. The CDR3 region has the DNA TGTGCCAGCGGCAATCATTACAATGAGCAGTTCTTC. Amino acid sequence: CASGNHYNEQFF.

J is TRBJ1-2 and V is TRBV13, with D tentatively TRBD1 (6 bases). Germline assignment: CDR1 PRHDT and CDR2 FYEKMQ (reference sequence). The CDR3 runs 18 residues. The ends were cut back, 5 bases at V and 2 bases at J, with 24 bases in the middle. The CDR3 DNA sequence: TGTGCCAGCAGCCAGGGAATCCCCAGGGGCCGATTGAACTATGGCTACACCTTC. This gives the protein CASSQGIPRGRLNYGYTF.

The chain combines TRBV24-1 with TRBJ1-5, with TRBD1 identical over 8 bases. J gave up 7 bases and V 2 bases, and 9 bases lay outside the gene matches. CDR3 size: 16 residues. CDR1 is KGHDR and CDR2 is SFDVKD in the germline V gene. In nucleotides, the CDR3 is TGTGCCACCAGTGATTATAGGACAGGGATCCACCAGCCCCAGCATTTT. Residues: CATSDYRTGIHQPQHF.

The gene calls are TRBV27 and TRBJ1-2; 7 bases fit TRBD1. The junction had 9 bases not matched to a gene; V was cut back by 7 bases and J by 4 bases. Germline V gives CDR1 MNHEY, CDR2 SMNVEV (reference sequence). The CDR3 has 14 amino acids. The DNA for the CDR3 is TGTGCCAGCACCAGGACAGGCGGCATCTATGGCTACACCTTC. Its protein is CASTRTGGIYGYTF.

The J gene is TRBJ2-2, the V gene TRBV30; no clear D gene. The length of the CDR3 is 12 residues. Germline V gene sequence: CDR1 GTSNPN, CDR2 SVGIG (reference sequence). The V end was cut by 2 bases, the J end by 2 bases, with 3 bases between. The CDR3 loop reads CAWSRNTGELFF. CDR3 coding DNA: TGTGCCTGGAGTCGCAACACCGGGGAGCTGTTTTTT.

The chain links TRBV7-2 to TRBJ1-5; no reliable D call. The CDR3 length is 17 residues. Germline V gives CDR1 SGHTA, CDR2 FQGNSA. V was clipped by 0 bases and J by 0 bases, with 12 bases between them. CDR3 in amino acids: CASSLAGGRYSNQPQHF. CDR3 in DNA: TGTGCCAGCAGCTTAGCGGGCGGGCGATATAGCAATCAGCCCCAGCATTTT.

CDR3 nucleotide sequence: TGCGCCAGCAGCTTGAAGGGTTTGTCCTACGAGCAGTACTTC. Protein: CASSLKGLSYEQYF. The rearrangement joins TRBV5-1 to TRBJ2-7; D is ambiguous. Germline V gene lookup returns CDR1 SGHRS and CDR2 YFSETQ. The CDR3 loop spans 14 amino acids. V lost 1 base to trimming and J lost 1 base, with 9 bases between them.

CDR3 DNA sequence: TGTGCCAGCAGTGATAGAGCGGCAGATACGCAGTATTTT. Its translation is CASSDRAADTQYF. This rearrangement joins TRBV6-4 to TRBJ2-3, with D maybe TRBD2 (5 bases). This CDR3 spans 13 amino acids. The germline gives CDR1 MRHNA, CDR2 SNTAGT. V lost 3 bases to trimming and J lost 4 bases, with 8 bases between them.

V is TRBV4-2 and J is TRBJ1-2; D is ambiguous. Germline assignment: CDR1 LGHNA and CDR2 YNFKEQ. The CDR3 has 12 residues. Trimming cost V 4 bases and J 4 bases, with 7 bases left between them. The CDR3 DNA is TGTGCCAGCAGCCTTGGTCCCTATGGCTACACCTTC. Its protein product is CASSLGPYGYTF.

The chain is built from TRBV7-2 and TRBJ2-7, with no clear D. This CDR3 contains 12 residues. Per the germline V gene, CDR1 is SGHTA and CDR2 is FQGNSA. With 5 bases removed from V and 4 bases from J, the gap between germline ends came to 9 bases. CDR3 loop: CASSLLRYEQYF. As DNA, the CDR3 is TGTGCCAGCAGCCTCCTTCGTTACGAGCAGTACTTC.

The DNA of the CDR3 is TGTGCCATCAGTGTACAGGGGGCCGGTGGCTACACCTTC. It translates to CAISVQGAGGYTF. The rearrangement links TRBV10-3 to TRBJ1-2, with TRBD1 matching over 9 bases. The CDR3 length is 13 residues. V lost 4 bases to trimming and J lost 7 bases; unmatched junction nucleotides: 4. Germline CDR1 reads ENHRY; CDR2 reads SYGVKD.

This clone appeared a single time. The CDR3 nucleotides are TGCGCCAGCAGCTTTGACGGGGCCCGGGGAGATACGCAGTATTTT. Its translation: CASSFDGARGDTQYF. The rearrangement links TRBV5-1 to TRBJ2-3; D may be TRBD1 or TRBD2 (5 bases each). CDR3 length: 15 amino acids. Deletions cut 2 bases from V and 5 bases from J, with 15 bases between. Germline V gene sequence: CDR1 SGHRS, CDR2 YFSETQ. Using reference TRBV5-1 and TRBJ2-3 for the parts outside the CDR3, the full variable domain is KAGVTQTPRYLIKTRGQQVTLSCSPISGHRSVSWYQQTPGQGLQFLFEYFSETQRNKGNFPGRFSGRQFSNSRSEMNVSTLELGDSALYLCASSFDGARGDTQYFGPGTRLTVL.